The clone carrying this T cell receptor (beta chain) occurred many times. The data were taken from a study of early T cells in non-severe SARS-CoV-2 infection. The ends were cut back, 0 bases at V and 9 bases at J, with 12 bases in the middle. CDR1 and CDR2 from the germline V gene are MNHNY and SVGAGI (reference sequence). The CDR3 contains 15 residues. TCRdb independently ran MiXCR on the 5' RACE reads; one entry per CDR3 protein. This table holds approximately 100,000 distinct CDR3 sequences, roughly 15% found once. This TCR was recovered from an adult who was a healthcare worker with PCR-confirmed SARS-CoV-2 infection or an uninfected control (not recorded which). The rearrangement uses TRBV6-6 and TRBJ1-6; D unclear. Sequencing was performed on whole blood. The DNA for the CDR3 is TGTGCCAGCAGTTACTCGTCAAATGACCTTTCACCCCTCCACTTT. Protein product: CASSYSSNDLSPLHF.